This T cell receptor (beta chain) was profiled in a study of cytomegalovirus exposure and HLA in healthy donors. As for the study in general: The 90 to 150 validation repertoires used the same platform as the roughly 670 first-cohort repertoires, a later analysis reported. Study-wide results and caveats: One later analysis, an examination of the roughly 130 validation repertoires, found that first-cohort TCR clusters tended to co-occur in them. In vitro, three CMV-associated chains proved specific for CMV antigens. Cytomegalovirus-associated status was assigned to around 160 TCR beta chains.

Germline-derived CDR1 and CDR2 are SGDLS and YYNGEE. This CDR3 spans 15 amino acids. V dropped 3 bases and J dropped 4 bases, with 14 bases sitting between them. Comment on this clone: Its antigen is not known.

Profiled with immunoSEQ multiplex PCR; TCRdb holds only in-frame clones, not every one. The sample lists 45,000 to 65,000 clones; 80% to 90% were seen once. The source is a woman aged 18-29 years in good health and CMV-seronegative. The J gene is TRBJ1-3, the V gene TRBV9; D not certain. The material sequenced was PBMCs. CDR3 sequence: CASSAGGGQGNTIYF. The CDR3, as DNA: TGTGCCAGCAGCGCAGGAGGAGGGCAAGGAAACACCATATATTTT.